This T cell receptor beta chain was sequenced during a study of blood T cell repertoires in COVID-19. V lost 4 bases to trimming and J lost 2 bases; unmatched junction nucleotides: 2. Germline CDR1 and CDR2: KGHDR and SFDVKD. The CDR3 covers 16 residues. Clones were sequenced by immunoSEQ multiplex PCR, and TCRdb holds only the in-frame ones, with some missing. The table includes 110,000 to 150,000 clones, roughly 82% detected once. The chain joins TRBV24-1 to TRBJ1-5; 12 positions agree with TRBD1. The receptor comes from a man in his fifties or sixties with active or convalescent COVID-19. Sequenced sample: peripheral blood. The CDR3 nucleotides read TGTGCCACCAGTGACGGGACAGGGGGCCGCAATCAGCCCCAGCATTTT. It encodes CATSDGTGGRNQPQHF.